The rows below give T cell receptor beta chains drawn from one sample of a study of T-cell reconstitution after alpha-beta-depleted transplantation in children. TCRdb used MiXCR to reprocess the PCR reads, holding one entry per CDR3 protein. Found here are some 600,000 distinct CDR3 sequences, roughly 15% of them singletons; the top ten hold 1.1%. Sequencing used PBMCs from the stem cell graft donor, obtained from the stem cell graft. The receptors were gathered from a human donor who donated a stem cell graft to a child with acute myeloid leukemia. Each CDR3 is given with its conserved first and last residue. Fields, in order: CDR3 protein, CDR3 DNA, J gene, D gene, clone size, V gene. D genes are given only for firm matches. Only part of the rows carry a size: once, few, many, or a class if the clone is expanded.

CASSLEGGGYNDQFF,TGTGCCAGCAGCTTAGAGGGGGGGGGCTACAATGATCAGTTCTTC,TRBJ2-1,-,-,TRBV27
CASSLARRSVGYTF,TGTGCCAGCAGCTTAGCGAGACGCAGCGTGGGCTACACCTTC,TRBJ1-2,-,few,TRBV7-2
CASSQDDLSRDATDTQYF,TGCGCCAGCAGCCAAGACGACTTGTCCCGGGACGCAACAGATACGCAGTATTTT,TRBJ2-3,-,few,TRBV4-3
CASSVGDPTQYF,TGTGCCAGCAGCGTAGGAGACCCTACGCAGTATTTT,TRBJ2-3,-,-,TRBV9
CASSSPTQAFTDTQYF,TGTGCCAGCAGCTCCCCCACACAGGCTTTCACAGATACGCAGTATTTT,TRBJ2-3,-,-,TRBV7-9
CSASPGPTEAFF,TGCAGTGCTAGTCCAGGCCCCACTGAAGCTTTCTTT,TRBJ1-1,-,many,TRBV20-1
CASSPDIANYGYTF,TGTGCCAGCAGCCCAGACATCGCTAACTATGGCTACACCTTC,TRBJ1-2,-,many,TRBV12-3/TRBV12-4
CASSQDPRTTYNEQFF,TGCGCCAGCAGCCAAGATCCCAGGACAACCTACAATGAGCAGTTCTTC,TRBJ2-1,-,-,TRBV4-3
CSARDSGKGRGETQYF,TGCAGTGCTAGAGATAGTGGGAAAGGGAGGGGAGAGACCCAGTACTTC,TRBJ2-5,TRBD2,many,TRBV20-1
CSARRRLAGGMDTQYF,TGCAGTGCTAGGAGGAGGCTAGCGGGGGGGATGGATACGCAGTATTTT,TRBJ2-3,TRBD2,many,TRBV20-1
CASSLQGQGKRNYGYTF,TGTGCCAGCAGTTTACAGGGACAGGGGAAAAGGAACTATGGCTACACCTTC,TRBJ1-2,TRBD1,-,TRBV28
CSARGAREQYF,TGCAGTGCTAGAGGGGCTAGGGAGCAGTACTTC,TRBJ2-7,-,many,TRBV20-1
CATRGRLAESGEQFF,TGTGCCACCAGGGGACGGCTAGCGGAGTCAGGCGAGCAGTTCTTC,TRBJ2-1,-,-,TRBV7-2
CASSPTGANQPQHF,TGTGCCAGCAGCCCTACGGGGGCCAATCAGCCCCAGCATTTT,TRBJ1-5,-,few,TRBV7-9
CASSQASLAGDSYF,TGCGCCAGCAGCCAAGCGTCCCTAGCGGGGGATTCGTACTTC,TRBJ2-4,TRBD2,-,TRBV4-1
CASRSGGQGNTQYF,TGTGCCAGCAGAAGCGGGGGGCAGGGGAATACGCAGTATTTT,TRBJ2-3,TRBD2,few,TRBV11-2
CASSQVLKGGRGATNEKLFF,TGTGCCAGCAGCCAAGTTCTCAAGGGGGGCCGAGGTGCAACTAATGAAAAACTGTTTTTT,TRBJ1-4,-,few,TRBV4-2
CASSYSKPFDSPGRADTQYF,TGTGCCAGCAGTTACTCGAAACCCTTTGACTCTCCCGGGAGGGCAGATACGCAGTATTTT,TRBJ2-3,TRBD2,-,TRBV6-2/TRBV6-3
CSARGVDSNQPQHF,TGCAGTGCTAGGGGGGTGGATAGCAATCAGCCCCAGCATTTT,TRBJ1-5,-,many,TRBV20-1
CASSYRGGGTDTQYF,TGTGCCAGCAGTTATCGGGGGGGAGGTACAGATACGCAGTATTTT,TRBJ2-3,TRBD2,many,TRBV6-5
CASREGWAGIYEQYF,TGTGCCAGCCGAGAAGGTTGGGCAGGGATCTACGAGCAGTACTTC,TRBJ2-7,-,-,TRBV7-8
CSVPTGNQETQYF,TGCAGCGTTCCGACAGGGAATCAAGAGACCCAGTACTTC,TRBJ2-5,TRBD1,many,TRBV29-1
CASSLAWTGNTEAFF,TGTGCCAGCAGCTTGGCCTGGACAGGGAACACTGAAGCTTTCTTT,TRBJ1-1,TRBD1,many,TRBV7-2
CSALTRDYGYTF,TGCAGTGCCCTTACAAGAGACTATGGCTACACCTTC,TRBJ1-2,-,many,TRBV20-1
CASSSEDFSYNEQFF,TGCGCCAGCAGCTCGGAGGACTTCTCCTACAATGAGCAGTTCTTC,TRBJ2-1,-,few,TRBV5-1
CSVGGTEAFF,TGCAGCGTAGGGGGCACTGAAGCTTTCTTT,TRBJ1-1,-,many,TRBV29-1
CSAGGLAGNTDTQYF,TGCAGTGCTGGGGGACTAGCGGGGAACACAGATACGCAGTATTTT,TRBJ2-3,TRBD2,many,TRBV20-1
CASSRGTSTVDTQYF,TGTGCCAGCAGCCGAGGGACATCTACGGTGGATACGCAGTATTTT,TRBJ2-3,-,-,TRBV7-8
CSARAPLVNYEQFF,TGCAGTGCTAGGGCGCCGTTGGTTAACTATGAGCAGTTCTTC,TRBJ2-1,-,-,TRBV20-1
CASSTGLTNSPLHF,TGTGCCAGCAGTACAGGACTGACCAATTCACCCCTCCACTTT,TRBJ1-6,-,many,TRBV12-3/TRBV12-4
CATSDLTGPAETQYF,TGTGCCACCAGTGATTTAACGGGACCGGCGGAGACCCAGTACTTC,TRBJ2-5,-,-,TRBV24-1
CASSLAMQVEQYF,TGTGCCAGCAGCTTAGCGATGCAGGTCGAGCAGTACTTC,TRBJ2-7,-,-,TRBV7-9
CSASSTSGVQETQYF,TGCAGTGCTTCTTCGACTAGCGGGGTACAAGAGACCCAGTACTTC,TRBJ2-5,TRBD2,many,TRBV20-1
CSARVTGVSLKDYGYTF,TGCAGTGCTAGAGTGACAGGGGTCAGCCTAAAGGACTATGGCTACACCTTC,TRBJ1-2,TRBD1,many,TRBV20-1
CASSRTTHLAGAQETQYF,TGTGCCAGCAGTCGTACCACCCACTTAGCGGGAGCTCAAGAGACCCAGTACTTC,TRBJ2-5,TRBD2,-,TRBV3-1
CASSPSGGRVLTAGELFF,TGTGCCAGCAGTCCCTCTGGGGGGCGGGTACTGACCGCCGGGGAGCTGTTTTTT,TRBJ2-2,-,-,TRBV9
CASSGRITNEKLFF,TGTGCCAGCAGCGGGAGAATAACTAATGAAAAACTGTTTTTT,TRBJ1-4,-,-,TRBV5-5
CASSLPAGANKNLTF,TGCGCCAGCAGCCTCCCGGCAGGGGCTAATAAAAACCTGACTTTC,TRBJ2-6,-,few,TRBV4-1
CSAGPGSDTQYF,TGCAGTGCTGGCCCAGGATCAGATACGCAGTATTTT,TRBJ2-3,-,many,TRBV20-1
CSAEGIFLQGNQPQHF,TGCAGTGCCGAGGGGATATTTCTACAGGGGAATCAGCCCCAGCATTTT,TRBJ1-5,TRBD1,-,TRBV20-1
CASSTIVAPGGQETQYF,TGTGCCAGCAGCACAATTGTGGCACCCGGGGGCCAAGAGACCCAGTACTTC,TRBJ2-5,-,-,TRBV7-2
CSGGTANYGYTF,TGCAGCGGCGGGACAGCTAACTATGGCTACACCTTC,TRBJ1-2,TRBD1,many,TRBV29-1
CASSPSGTLGNTIYF,TGCGCCAGCAGCCCATCGGGGACCCTTGGAAACACCATATATTTT,TRBJ1-3,-,-,TRBV4-1
CSASTRSSYEQYF,TGCAGTGCTAGTACCCGGAGCTCCTACGAGCAGTACTTC,TRBJ2-7,-,many,TRBV20-1
CASSQQVPYEQYF,TGTGCCAGCAGTCAACAGGTGCCCTACGAGCAGTACTTC,TRBJ2-7,-,-,TRBV6-2/TRBV6-3
CASSYSIGQGETQYF,TGTGCCAGCAGTTACTCGATAGGGCAGGGAGAGACCCAGTACTTC,TRBJ2-5,-,-,TRBV6-5
CASSQELADQSTDTQYF,TGCGCCAGCAGCCAAGAGTTAGCGGACCAGAGCACAGATACGCAGTATTTT,TRBJ2-3,-,-,TRBV4-3
CASSLETGDTDTQYF,TGCGCCAGCAGCTTGGAGACAGGGGACACAGATACGCAGTATTTT,TRBJ2-3,TRBD1,few,TRBV5-1
CASSDSRTKNTEAFF,TGTGCCAGCAGTGACTCTCGGACAAAGAACACTGAAGCTTTCTTT,TRBJ1-1,-,many,TRBV6-4
CASSLWYNEQFF,TGTGCCAGCAGCTTATGGTACAATGAGCAGTTCTTC,TRBJ2-1,-,once,TRBV11-1
CASSFPGSSGANVLTF,TGTGCCAGCAGCTTCCCGGGCTCCTCTGGGGCCAACGTCCTGACTTTC,TRBJ2-6,-,once,TRBV5-5
CASSLIGAKSGELFF,TGTGCCAGCAGTCTTATAGGGGCGAAATCCGGGGAGCTGTTTTTT,TRBJ2-2,-,-,TRBV28
CASGGPSGDEQFF,TGTGCCAGCGGGGGGCCCTCAGGGGATGAGCAGTTCTTC,TRBJ2-1,-,-,TRBV7-9